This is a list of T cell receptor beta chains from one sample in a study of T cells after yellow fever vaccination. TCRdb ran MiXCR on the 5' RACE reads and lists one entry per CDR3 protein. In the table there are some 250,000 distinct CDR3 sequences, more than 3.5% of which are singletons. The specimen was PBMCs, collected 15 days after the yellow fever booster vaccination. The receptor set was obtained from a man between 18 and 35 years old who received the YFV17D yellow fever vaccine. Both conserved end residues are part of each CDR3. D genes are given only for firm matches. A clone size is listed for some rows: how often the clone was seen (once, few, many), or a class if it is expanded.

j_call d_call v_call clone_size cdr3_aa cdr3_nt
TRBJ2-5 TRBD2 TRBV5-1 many CASSLTSGGSQETQYF TGCGCCAGCAGCCTGACTAGCGGGGGGTCACAAGAGACCCAGTACTTC
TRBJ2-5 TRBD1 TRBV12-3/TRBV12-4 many CASSSWTGNLETQYF TGTGCCAGCAGTTCATGGACAGGGAACTTGGAGACCCAGTACTTC
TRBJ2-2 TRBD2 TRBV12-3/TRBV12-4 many CASTILSGGNTGELFF TGTGCCAGCACCATCCTTAGCGGGGGGAACACCGGGGAGCTGTTTTTT
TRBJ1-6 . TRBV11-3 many CASSKGHPLAPLHF TGTGCCAGCAGCAAGGGGCATCCCCTAGCCCCCCTCCACTTT
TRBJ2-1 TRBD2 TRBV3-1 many CASSLGLANPQFF TGTGCCAGCAGCCTAGGACTAGCAAACCCCCAGTTCTTC
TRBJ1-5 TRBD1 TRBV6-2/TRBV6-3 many CASSYSGQGRIQPQHF TGTGCCAGCAGTTACTCGGGACAGGGGAGGATTCAGCCCCAGCATTTT
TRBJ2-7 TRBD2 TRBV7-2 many CASSFRPGGGRPYEQYF TGTGCCAGCAGCTTCCGTCCGGGCGGGGGGCGCCCCTACGAGCAGTACTTC
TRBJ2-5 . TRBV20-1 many CSASGGPGTQYF TGCAGTGCTAGCGGGGGGCCAGGGACCCAGTACTTC
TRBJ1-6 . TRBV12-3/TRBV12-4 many CASSLPGSYNSPLHF TGTGCCAGCAGTTTACCGGGTAGCTATAATTCACCCCTCCACTTT
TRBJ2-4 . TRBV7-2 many CASSLQGYIQYF TGTGCCAGCAGCTTACAGGGGTACATTCAGTACTTC
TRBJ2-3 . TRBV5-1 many CASSLGQFDTQYF TGCGCCAGCAGCTTGGGACAGTTCGATACGCAGTATTTT
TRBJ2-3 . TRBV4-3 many CASTLATTPTDTQYF TGCGCCAGCACCCTAGCTACAACCCCCACAGATACGCAGTATTTT
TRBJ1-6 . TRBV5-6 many CASSLEQTSYNSPLHF TGTGCCAGCAGCTTGGAGCAGACCTCCTATAATTCACCCCTCCACTTT
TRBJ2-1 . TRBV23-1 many CASSQSRRGQGSNNEQFF TGCGCCAGCAGTCAATCCCGGAGGGGGCAGGGGAGCAACAATGAGCAGTTCTTC
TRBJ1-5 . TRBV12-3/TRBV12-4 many CASTLGTGDQPQHF TGTGCCAGCACCTTGGGCACGGGGGATCAGCCCCAGCATTTT
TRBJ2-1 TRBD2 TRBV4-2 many CASSLLAGGYGNEQFF TGTGCCAGCAGCCTTTTGGCGGGGGGGTACGGCAATGAGCAGTTCTTC
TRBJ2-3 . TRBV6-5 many CASSYSGQISTDTQYF TGTGCCAGCAGTTACTCGGGACAAATTAGCACAGATACGCAGTATTTT
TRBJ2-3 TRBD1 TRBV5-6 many CASSWDRGADTQYF TGTGCCAGCAGCTGGGACAGGGGGGCAGATACGCAGTATTTT
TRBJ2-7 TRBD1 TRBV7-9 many CASSWGQGVDEQYF TGTGCCAGCAGCTGGGGACAGGGGGTGGACGAGCAGTACTTC
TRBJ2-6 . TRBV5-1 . CASSHTSGANVLTF TGCGCCAGCAGCCACACGTCTGGGGCCAACGTCCTGACTTTC
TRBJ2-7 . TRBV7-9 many CASSFEQAEQYF TGTGCCAGCAGCTTCGAACAGGCCGAGCAGTACTTC
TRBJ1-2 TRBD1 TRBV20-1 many CSARVPGTVGGYTF TGCAGTGCTAGAGTTCCTGGGACAGTCGGTGGCTACACCTTC
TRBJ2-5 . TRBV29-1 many CSVEDKGETQYF TGCAGCGTTGAAGATAAGGGAGAGACCCAGTACTTC
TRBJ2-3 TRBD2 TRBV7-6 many CASSIGTSGWSTDTQYF TGTGCCAGCAGCATCGGGACTAGCGGGTGGAGCACAGATACGCAGTATTTT
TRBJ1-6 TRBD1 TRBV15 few CATSRPGQGNSPLHF TGTGCCACCAGCAGACCGGGACAGGGAAATTCACCCCTCCACTTT
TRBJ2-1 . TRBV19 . CASSAGVEQFF TGTGCCAGTAGCGCAGGGGTTGAGCAGTTCTTC
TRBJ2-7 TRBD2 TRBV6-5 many CASSTPGGATYEQYF TGTGCCAGCAGTACCCCGGGGGGGGCCACCTACGAGCAGTACTTC
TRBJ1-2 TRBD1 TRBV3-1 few CASSQDGPDRPPYTF TGTGCCAGCAGCCAAGATGGCCCGGACAGGCCACCCTACACCTTC
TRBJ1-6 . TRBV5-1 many CASTVAENSPLHF TGCGCCAGCACGGTGGCAGAAAATTCACCCCTCCACTTT
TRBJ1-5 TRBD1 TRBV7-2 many CASSSRQGGQPQHF TGTGCCAGCAGCTCTCGACAGGGTGGCCAGCCCCAGCATTTT
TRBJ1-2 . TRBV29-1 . CSVVEGGYTF TGCAGCGTTGTGGAGGGTGGCTACACCTTC
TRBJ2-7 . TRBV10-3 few CAISGRTASSYEQYF TGTGCCATCAGTGGACGGACAGCGTCGTCCTACGAGCAGTACTTC
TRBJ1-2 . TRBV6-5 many CASSYDIGGGYTF TGTGCCAGCAGTTACGATATCGGCGGGGGCTACACCTTC
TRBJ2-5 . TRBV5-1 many CASSLVEGAETQYF TGCGCCAGCAGCTTGGTCGAGGGCGCAGAGACCCAGTACTTC
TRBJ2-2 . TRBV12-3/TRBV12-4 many CASISWAGKNTGELFF TGTGCCAGCATTTCATGGGCAGGAAAGAACACCGGGGAGCTGTTTTTT
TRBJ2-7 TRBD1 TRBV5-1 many CASSFGTGSYEQYF TGCGCCAGCAGCTTCGGGACAGGTTCCTACGAGCAGTACTTC
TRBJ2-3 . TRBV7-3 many CASSLRDTRLNTDTQYF TGTGCCAGCAGCTTAAGGGACACCCGACTAAACACAGATACGCAGTATTTT
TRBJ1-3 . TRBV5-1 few CASSLAGADRGNTIYF TGCGCCAGCAGCTTGGCCGGGGCCGATCGAGGAAACACCATATATTTT
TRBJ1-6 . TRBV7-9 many CASAGGGESPLHF TGTGCCAGCGCTGGAGGGGGGGAGTCACCCCTCCACTTT
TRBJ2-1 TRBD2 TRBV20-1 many CSARDSRGGGEQFF TGCAGTGCTAGAGATTCACGGGGGGGCGGAGAGCAGTTCTTC
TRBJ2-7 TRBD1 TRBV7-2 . CASSLGQGAGEPYF TGTGCCAGCAGCTTGGGACAGGGGGCGGGCGAGCCGTACTTC
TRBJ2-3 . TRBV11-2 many CASSPIGRGPDTQYF TGTGCCAGCAGCCCTATAGGGCGCGGACCGGATACGCAGTATTTT
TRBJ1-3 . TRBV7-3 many CASSSDSLSGNTIYF TGTGCCAGCAGCTCCGACAGCCTCTCTGGAAACACCATATATTTT
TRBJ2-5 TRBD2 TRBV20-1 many CSANRLAGGTETQYF TGCAGTGCGAACCGACTAGCGGGGGGGACCGAGACCCAGTACTTC
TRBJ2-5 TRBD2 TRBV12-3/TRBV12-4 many CASSPGLVETQYF TGTGCCAGCAGTCCGGGACTAGTGGAGACCCAGTACTTC
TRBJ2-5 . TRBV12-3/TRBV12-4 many CASSLGPSEMETQYF TGTGCCAGCAGTTTAGGACCCAGCGAGATGGAGACCCAGTACTTC
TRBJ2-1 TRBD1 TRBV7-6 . CASSSSPGTGPYNEQFF TGTGCCAGCAGCTCTTCACCCGGGACAGGGCCATACAATGAGCAGTTCTTC
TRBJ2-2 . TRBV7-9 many CASSLQDAAGELFF TGTGCCAGCAGCTTGCAGGACGCGGCGGGCGAGCTGTTTTTT
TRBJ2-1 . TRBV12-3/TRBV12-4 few CASSLAGGGSYNEQFF TGTGCCAGCAGTTTAGCGGGAGGGGGCTCCTACAATGAGCAGTTCTTC
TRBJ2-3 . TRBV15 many CATSRKDKAAIQYF TGTGCCACCAGCAGAAAAGACAAGGCCGCTATACAGTATTTT
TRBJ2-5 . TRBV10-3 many CAIRQENQETQYF TGTGCCATCAGACAGGAAAACCAAGAGACCCAGTACTTC
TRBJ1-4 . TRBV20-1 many CSASPPGHRNEKLFF TGCAGTGCTAGTCCTCCGGGACACCGTAATGAAAAACTGTTTTTT
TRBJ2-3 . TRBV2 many CASSEEVPSTDTQYF TGTGCCAGCAGTGAAGAGGTCCCTAGCACAGATACGCAGTATTTT
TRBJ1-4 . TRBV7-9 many CASSLWGKNEKLFF TGTGCCAGCAGCTTATGGGGCAAGAATGAAAAACTGTTTTTT